Below, 11 T cell receptor beta chains from the same sample are listed, as sequenced in a study of cytomegalovirus exposure and HLA in healthy donors. Primers for the PCR totalled 60 Vbeta and 13 Jbeta. The protocol was immunoSEQ multiplex PCR, while the TCRdb copy is restricted to in-frame clones and leaves out a portion. The table shows about 110,000 clones, with over 70% occurring only once. The sample was PBMCs. The receptors stem from a male donor in good health and CMV-seropositive.

The chain has TRBV4-3 and TRBJ1-1; no reliable D call. CDR1 LGHNA and CDR2 YSLEER come from the germline V gene. V was cut by 2 bases and J by 0 bases, with 10 bases left in between. This CDR3 has 15 residues. The CDR3 sequence: CASSQLTSMNTEAFF. In DNA, the CDR3 is TGCGCCAGCAGCCAACTTACATCCATGAACACTGAAGCTTTCTTT.

The CDR3 loop is CASSSSGQKYGYTF. In nucleotides, the CDR3 is TGTGCCAGCAGTTCCTCGGGACAGAAATATGGCTACACCTTC. The chain combines TRBV28 with TRBJ1-2; 7 positions agree with TRBD1. CDR1 is MDHEN, CDR2 SYDVKM, per germline. Trimming at V came to 4 bases and at J to 5 bases, leaving 7 bases not matched to a gene. This CDR3 spans 14 amino acids.

V usage is TRBV14 and J usage is TRBJ1-1, with D tentatively TRBD1 (6 bases). CDR3 length equals 16 residues. Germline loops: CDR1 SGHDN, CDR2 FVKESK. The V end was cut by 1 base, the J end by 5 bases, with 17 bases between. In DNA, the CDR3 is TGTGCCAGCAGCCAAGCAGTATCAGGGGCAGAAACTGAAGCTTTCTTT. Encoded protein: CASSQAVSGAETEAFF.

Turning to this clone: At the DNA level, this CDR3 is encoded by other sequences in the same sample as well. The chain joins TRBV30 to TRBJ1-1; D remains ambiguous. Deletions cut 0 bases from V and 0 bases from J, with 11 bases between. CDR3 size: 15 residues. CDR1 GTSNPN and CDR2 SVGIG come from the germline V gene (reference sequence). CDR3 sequence reads: CAWSVLGRVNTEAFF. Here the CDR3 DNA reads TGTGCCTGGAGTGTACTAGGGAGGGTGAACACTGAAGCTTTCTTT.

This chain links TRBV5-1 with TRBJ2-7; D is unresolved. The germline V and J ends were trimmed by 1 base and 9 bases, with 20 bases remaining between them. Germline V gives CDR1 SGHRS, CDR2 YFSETQ. This CDR3 contains 15 residues. The CDR3: CASSLLASQTCGQYF. CDR3 DNA sequence: TGCGCCAGCAGCTTGCTTGCCAGCCAGACCTGCGGGCAGTACTTC.

J is TRBJ1-1 and V is TRBV5-6; maybe TRBD1 (5 bases). The V end lost 7 bases, the J end lost 6 bases, and 16 bases lay between the germline ends. The germline CDR1 and CDR2 sequences are SGHDT and YYEEEE. The CDR3 has 13 amino acids. This chain's CDR3 is CASERPGLAEAFF. The CDR3 region has the DNA TGTGCCAGCGAGAGACCAGGGCTCGCTGAAGCTTTCTTT.

This chain connects TRBV5-1 to TRBJ2-1; TRBD1 agrees at 8 bases. In germline, CDR1 is SGHRS, CDR2 YFSETQ. Trimming cost V 0 bases and J 8 bases; bases outside gene matches: 7. This CDR3 spans 15 amino acids. The CDR3 loop is CASSLARGRGDEQFF. CDR3 in DNA: TGCGCCAGCAGCTTGGCCAGGGGGCGAGGTGATGAGCAGTTCTTC.

The chain carries TRBV7-9 and TRBJ1-4; D might be TRBD1 (6 bases). Trimming stripped 5 bases from V and 4 bases from J, with 14 bases between. The CDR3 has 15 residues. Per the germline V gene, CDR1 is SEHNR and CDR2 is FQNEAQ (reference sequence). The CDR3 protein is CASSPRQANNEKLFF. CDR3 DNA: TGTGCCAGCAGCCCAAGACAGGCGAATAATGAAAAACTGTTTTTT.

The chain combines TRBV30 with TRBJ1-1, with TRBD1 identical over 7 bases. The J segment lost 0 bases and the V segment lost 5 bases, leaving 9 bases of the junction unmatched. Per germline, CDR1 GTSNPN and CDR2 SVGIG (reference sequence). The CDR3 extends over 15 amino acids. The CDR3 DNA sequence: TGTGCCTGGGCCACAGGGGATCCCATGAACACTGAAGCTTTCTTT. As protein: CAWATGDPMNTEAFF.

The CDR3 spells CAIRMGWASSYEQYF. The CDR3, as DNA: TGTGCCATCAGGATGGGCTGGGCGTCGTCCTACGAGCAGTACTTC. The gene calls are TRBV10-3 and TRBJ2-7; the D is unclear. V was shortened by 6 bases and J by 1 base, with 16 bases between the two germline ends. Germline CDR1 reads ENHRY; CDR2 reads SYGVKD. CDR3 size: 15 residues.

Only one count was recorded for this clone. This chain connects TRBV28 to TRBJ2-5; D is possibly TRBD2 (6 bases). Between the trimmed V and J ends, which lost 6 bases and 3 bases, there was a span of 17 bases. Germline V gene data show CDR1 as MDHEN and CDR2 as SYDVKM. The CDR3 contains 15 residues. CDR3 DNA sequence: TGTGCCAGCAGCGCAGCTCCCGGGACTGAAGAGACCCAGTACTTC. Translating it yields CASSAAPGTEETQYF.